These 15 T cell receptor beta chains came from one sample sequenced in a study of T cells in Graves' hyperthyroidism and ophthalmopathy. The source material, RNA transcripts, was used to amplify TCR beta CDR3 regions. HTBI primers were used for first-round RT-PCR of the TCR CDR3. TCRdb independently ran MiXCR on the multiplex PCR reads; one entry per CDR3 protein. The data contain roughly 750,000 distinct CDR3 sequences, 15% to 20% of them singletons. Sequencing was performed on blood. Every receptor here comes from a man younger than 35 with Graves' hyperthyroidism.

This clonotype appeared a few times. The chain combines TRBV20-1 with TRBJ2-2; D is unclear. V lost 2 bases and J lost 4, with 17 bases in between. This CDR3 is built from 16 residues. Germline CDR1 DFQATT, CDR2 SNEGSKA (reference sequence). The CDR3 reads CSARSTATVSTGELFF. CDR3 nucleotide sequence: TGCAGTGCTAGATCGACCGCCACTGTTTCCACCGGGGAGCTGTTTTTT.

The rearrangement uses TRBV5-1 and TRBJ2-7; TRBD1 or TRBD2 may be the D gene (5 bases each). In germline, CDR1 is SGHRS, CDR2 YFSETQ. V was shortened by 0 bases and J by 6 bases, with 19 bases between the two germline ends. This CDR3 contains 16 residues. The CDR3 sequence: CASSLATWGNGFEQYF. The DNA of the CDR3 is TGCGCCAGCAGCTTGGCCACGTGGGGGAATGGATTCGAGCAGTACTTC.

This clonotype has just a few counts. A much larger clone lies a single base off, so this may be a read error. This chain connects TRBV3-1 to TRBJ2-1; the D gene could be TRBD1 or TRBD2 (5 bases each). The CDR3 sequence is 18 residues long. Germline CDR1 reads LGHDT; CDR2 reads YNNKEL (reference sequence). CDR3 region: CASSQEGPLAGGHNERFF. Here the CDR3 DNA reads TGTGCCAGCAGCCAAGAGGGACCTCTCGCGGGTGGACACAATGAGCGGTTCTTC.

This clonotype appeared many times. In nucleotides, the CDR3 is TGTGCCAGCTCGCCCGCGGGAGGGGGAGAATACGAGCAGTACTTC. Translation gives CASSPAGGGEYEQYF. The V call is TRBV18, the J call TRBJ2-7, with 9 bases identical to TRBD2. CDR1 and CDR2 (germline): KGHSH, LQKENI. Losses at the gene ends were 6 bases for V and 4 bases for J; bases not matched to a gene: 10. The CDR3 extends over 15 amino acids.

This clonotype has a handful of counts. The J gene is TRBJ2-1, the V gene TRBV19, with TRBD1 identical over 7 bases. V was pared by 6 bases and J by 4 bases, with 6 bases of the junction left unmatched. CDR1 and CDR2 (germline): LNHDA, SQIVND (reference sequence). The CDR3 sequence is 14 residues long. CDR3 in DNA: TGTGCCAGTAGACCGAGACAGGGTTACAATGAGCAGTTCTTC. Amino acids: CASRPRQGYNEQFF.

Comments on this clonotype: This may be a read error, as it is one base from a much larger clone. The rearrangement joins TRBV28 to TRBJ2-2; a possible D gene is TRBD1 (6 bases). The germline gives CDR1 MDHEN, CDR2 SYDVKM. There are 14 residues in the CDR3. CDR3: CTSAKGHNTGELFF. DNA of the CDR3: TGTACCAGCGCCAAGGGACATAACACCGGGGAGCTGTTTTTT.

This clonotype was found once. This may be a read error: a much more frequent sequence differs by one nucleotide. The conserved final phenylalanine or tryptophan is absent from the CDR3, which likely points to a read error. V and J are TRBV28 and TRBJ1-1; 7 bases fit TRBD1. The CDR3 spans 15 residues. The trim removed 3 bases at V and 1 base at J, leaving 5 bases unmatched. Germline V gene lookup returns CDR1 MDHEN and CDR2 SYDVKM. The CDR3 reads CASSFPDRTNTEAFS. The CDR3 DNA follows: TGTGCCAGCAGTTTCCCGGACAGGACGAACACTGAAGCTTTCTCT.

This clonotype has at least ten counts. CDR3 loop: CASNSYAHEQYF. The CDR3 DNA reads TGTGCCAGCAATTCCTATGCTCACGAGCAGTACTTC. V and J are TRBV6-2 or TRBV6-3 and TRBJ2-7; no firm D call. V lost 7 bases to trimming and J lost 5 bases, with 12 bases between them. Per the germline V gene, CDR1 is MNHEY and CDR2 is SVGEGT. This CDR3 has 12 residues.

This clonotype has just one count. A much larger clonotype is one base distant, so this may be a read error. The genes are TRBV12-3 or TRBV12-4 and TRBJ2-7; tentatively, D is TRBD2 (7 bases). The V gene lost 4 bases and the J gene lost 9 bases, with 16 bases spanning the gap. The CDR3 covers 13 residues. CDR3 sequence (DNA): TGTGCCAGCAGTTGGGGGGGGGCAGGCGGGCAGTACTTC. This codes for CASSWGGAGGQYF.

CDR3 amino acids: CASSKILGNYGYTF. In DNA form, the CDR3 reads TGTGCCAGCAGCAAGATCCTAGGAAACTATGGCTACACCTTC. The gene calls are TRBV11-2 and TRBJ1-2; D not resolved. Trimming removed 5 bases from V and 2 bases from J, with 12 bases in between. From germline, CDR1 is SGHAT and CDR2 FQNNGV. The CDR3 has 14 residues. The variable domain in full, with the rest retrieved from reference TRBV11-2 and TRBJ1-2, is EAGVAQSPRYKIIEKRQSVAFWCNPISGHATLYWYQQILGQGPKLLIQFQNNGVVDDSQLPKDRFSAERLKGVDSTLKIQPAKLEDSAVYLCASSKILGNYGYTFGSGTRLTVV.

This clonotype was counted between two and nine times. This chain joins TRBV29-1 and TRBJ2-2, with a weak D call TRBD1 (6 bases). The CDR3 is 13 residues long. Between the trimmed V and J ends, which lost 6 bases and 4 bases, there was a span of 12 bases. Germline CDR1 is SQVTM and CDR2 is ANQGSEA. In nucleotides, the CDR3 is TGCAGCGTCCGTGCAGGGGCCACCGGGGAGCTGTTTTTT. Encoded protein: CSVRAGATGELFF.

This sequence joins TRBV7-6 and TRBJ2-7, with TRBD1 matching 9 bases. V was clipped by 6 bases and J by 3 bases; unmatched bases: 9. Germline V gene data show CDR1 as SGHVS and CDR2 as FNYEAQ. This CDR3 comprises 15 residues. CDR3 sequence reads: CASSLRQGEYYEQYF. The DNA for the CDR3 is TGTGCCAGCAGTCTAAGACAGGGGGAGTACTACGAGCAGTACTTC.

This sequence joins TRBV2 and TRBJ1-4; no clear D. Deletions cut 6 bases from V and 0 bases from J, with 11 bases between. Germline V gives CDR1 SNHLY, CDR2 FYNNEI. The CDR3 sequence is 15 residues long. The CDR3 DNA reads as TGTGCCAGCAGCCCCTACCTTGCAACTAATGAAAAACTGTTTTTT. It encodes CASSPYLATNEKLFF.

In this sample, this clonotype turned up many times. J is TRBJ2-1 and V is TRBV7-9, with 11 positions matching TRBD2. This CDR3 contains 14 residues. From germline, CDR1 is SEHNR and CDR2 FQNEAQ (reference sequence). J was trimmed by 8 bases and V by 5 bases; bases with no gene match: 5. The CDR3 loop is CASSTSGRGDEQFF. CDR3 nucleotide sequence: TGTGCCAGCAGCACTAGCGGGAGAGGGGATGAGCAGTTCTTC.

This clonotype was recorded at least ten times. The CDR3 is CAWSPRGRGYTF. CDR3 nucleotide sequence: TGTGCCTGGAGTCCCAGGGGCAGGGGCTACACCTTC. This chain connects TRBV30 to TRBJ1-2, with a weak D call TRBD1 (6 bases). This CDR3 spans 12 amino acids. CDR1 GTSNPN and CDR2 SVGIG come from the germline V gene (reference sequence). V lost 2 bases and J lost 8, with 12 bases in between. The whole variable domain, remainder taken from reference TRBV30 and TRBJ1-2, is SQTIHQWPATLVQPVGSPLSLECTVEGTSNPNLYWYRQAAGRGLQLLFYSVGIGQISSEVPQNLSASRPQDRQFILSSKKLLLSDSGFYLCAWSPRGRGYTFGSGTRLTVV.